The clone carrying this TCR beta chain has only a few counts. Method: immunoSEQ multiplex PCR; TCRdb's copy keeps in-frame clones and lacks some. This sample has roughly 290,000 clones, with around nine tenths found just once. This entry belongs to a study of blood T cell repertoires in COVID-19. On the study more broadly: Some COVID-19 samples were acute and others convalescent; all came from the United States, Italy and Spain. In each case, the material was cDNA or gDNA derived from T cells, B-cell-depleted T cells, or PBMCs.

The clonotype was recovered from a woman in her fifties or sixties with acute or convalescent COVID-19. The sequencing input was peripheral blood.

The CDR3 nucleotides read TGTGCCAGCAGGGAGGTCAGCTATGGCTACACCTTC. This sequence encodes CASREVSYGYTF. The chain uses TRBV2 and TRBJ1-2; D is uncertain. Germline lookup yields CDR1 SNHLY and CDR2 FYNNEI. The V gene lost 6 bases and the J gene lost 4 bases, with 9 bases spanning the gap. This CDR3 contains 12 residues.